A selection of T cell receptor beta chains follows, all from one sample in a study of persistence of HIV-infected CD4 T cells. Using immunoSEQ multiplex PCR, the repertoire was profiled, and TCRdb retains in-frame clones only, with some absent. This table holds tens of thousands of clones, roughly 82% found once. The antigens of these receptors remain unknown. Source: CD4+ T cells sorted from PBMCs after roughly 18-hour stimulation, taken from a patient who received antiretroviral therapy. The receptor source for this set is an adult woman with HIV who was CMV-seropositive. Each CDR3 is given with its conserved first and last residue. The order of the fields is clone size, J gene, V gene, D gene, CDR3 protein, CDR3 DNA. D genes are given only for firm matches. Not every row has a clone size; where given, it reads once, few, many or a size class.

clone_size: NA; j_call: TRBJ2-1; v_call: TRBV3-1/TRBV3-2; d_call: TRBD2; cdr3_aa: CASSELSGSNYNEQFF; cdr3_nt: TGTGCCAGCAGCGAACTTAGCGGGAGTAACTACAATGAGCAGTTCTTC
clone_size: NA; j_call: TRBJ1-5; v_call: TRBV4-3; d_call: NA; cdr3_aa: CASSQEYRVPGPQHF; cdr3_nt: TGCGCCAGCAGCCAAGAGTACAGGGTCCCCGGGCCCCAGCATTTT
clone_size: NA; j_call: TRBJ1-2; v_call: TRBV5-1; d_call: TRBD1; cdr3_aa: CASSPTGGNYGYTF; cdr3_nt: TGCGCCAGCTCACCGACAGGGGGCAACTATGGCTACACCTTC
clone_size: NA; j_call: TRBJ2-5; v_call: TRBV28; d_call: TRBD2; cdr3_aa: CPERGEGETQYF; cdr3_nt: TGTCCCGAGCGGGGGGAGGGGGAGACCCAGTACTTC
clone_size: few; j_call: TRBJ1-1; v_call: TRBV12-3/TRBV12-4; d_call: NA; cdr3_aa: CASSLRVGTEAFF; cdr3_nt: TGTGCCAGCAGTCTCAGGGTCGGCACTGAAGCTTTCTTT
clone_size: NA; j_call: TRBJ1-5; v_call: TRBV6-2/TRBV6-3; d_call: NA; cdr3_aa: CASSPHRLKGPGQPQHF; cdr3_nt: TGTGCCAGCAGTCCCCATCGGTTGAAGGGACCCGGTCAGCCCCAGCATTTT
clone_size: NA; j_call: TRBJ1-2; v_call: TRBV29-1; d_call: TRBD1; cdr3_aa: CSVSGQGLEGYTF; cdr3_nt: TGCAGCGTTAGTGGACAGGGTTTGGAAGGCTACACCTTC
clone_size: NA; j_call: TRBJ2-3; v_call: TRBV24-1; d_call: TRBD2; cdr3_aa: CATSKGTSGYTDTQYF; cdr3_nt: TGTGCCACCAGTAAAGGGACTAGCGGATACACAGATACGCAGTATTTT
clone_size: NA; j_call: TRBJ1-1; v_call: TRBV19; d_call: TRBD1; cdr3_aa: CASSIGTGDEAFF; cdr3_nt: TGTGCCAGTAGTATTGGGACAGGGGACGAAGCTTTCTTT
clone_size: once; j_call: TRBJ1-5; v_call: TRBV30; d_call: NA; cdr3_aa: CAWRRGRDQPQHF; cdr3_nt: TGTGCCTGGAGAAGGGGAAGGGATCAGCCCCAGCATTTT
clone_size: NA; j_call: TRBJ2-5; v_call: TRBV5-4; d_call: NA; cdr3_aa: CASSLGGPETQYF; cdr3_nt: TGTGCCAGCAGCCTGGGGGGCCCAGAGACCCAGTACTTC
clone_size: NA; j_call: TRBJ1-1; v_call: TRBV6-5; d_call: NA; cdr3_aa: CASEQGANTEAFF; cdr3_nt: TGTGCCAGCGAACAGGGAGCGAACACTGAAGCTTTCTTT
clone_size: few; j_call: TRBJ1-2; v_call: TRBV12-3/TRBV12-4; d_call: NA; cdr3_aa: CASIASGSYGYTF; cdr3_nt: TGTGCCAGCATCGCTTCAGGGTCCTATGGCTACACCTTC
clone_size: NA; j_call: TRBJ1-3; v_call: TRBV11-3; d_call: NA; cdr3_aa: CASSLPPGVGNTIYF; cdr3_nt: TGTGCCAGCAGCCTCCCCCCGGGGGTTGGAAACACCATATATTTT
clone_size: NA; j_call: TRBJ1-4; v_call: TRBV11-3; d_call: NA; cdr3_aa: CASSLRGPLFF; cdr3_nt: TGTGCCAGCAGCTTACGGGGGCCGCTGTTTTTT
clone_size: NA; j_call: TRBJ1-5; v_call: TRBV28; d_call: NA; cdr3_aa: CASSPGGADQPQHF; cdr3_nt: TGTGCCAGCAGCCCTGGGGGGGCCGATCAGCCCCAGCATTTT
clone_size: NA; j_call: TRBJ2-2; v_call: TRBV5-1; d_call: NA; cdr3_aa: CASCDETRRVGGELFF; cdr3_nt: TGCGCCAGCTGCGATGAGACCCGAAGAGTCGGCGGGGAGCTGTTTTTT
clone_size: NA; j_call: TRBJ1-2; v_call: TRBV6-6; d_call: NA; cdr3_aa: CASSSTITGGYTF; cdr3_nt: TGTGCCAGCAGCTCGACCATAACGGGCGGCTACACCTTC
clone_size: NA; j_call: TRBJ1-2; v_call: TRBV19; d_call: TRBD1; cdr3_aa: CASSIPRGQSSGYTF; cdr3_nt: TGTGCCAGTAGTATCCCCAGGGGGCAGTCAAGTGGCTACACCTTC
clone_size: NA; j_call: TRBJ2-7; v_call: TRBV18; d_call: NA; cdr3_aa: CASSATQGLTYEQYF; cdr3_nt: TGTGCCAGCTCAGCGACACAAGGACTTACCTACGAGCAGTACTTC
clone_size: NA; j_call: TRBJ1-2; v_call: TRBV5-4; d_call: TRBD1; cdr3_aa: CASSPGGTGTNYGYTF; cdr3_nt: TGTGCCAGCAGCCCCGGGGGGACAGGGACTAACTATGGCTACACCTTC
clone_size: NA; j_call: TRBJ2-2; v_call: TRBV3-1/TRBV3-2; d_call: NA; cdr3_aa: CASTQSGAANTGELFF; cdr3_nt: TGTGCCAGCACCCAATCGGGAGCGGCGAACACCGGGGAGCTGTTTTTT
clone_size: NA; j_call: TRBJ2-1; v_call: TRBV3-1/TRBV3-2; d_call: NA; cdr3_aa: CASSQALLAYNEQFF; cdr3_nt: TGTGCCAGCAGCCAAGCCCTCCTTGCCTACAATGAGCAGTTCTTC
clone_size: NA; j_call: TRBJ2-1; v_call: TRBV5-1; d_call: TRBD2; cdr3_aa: CASSSTGGGYNEQFF; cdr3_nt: TGCGCCAGCAGCTCTACGGGAGGTGGTTACAATGAGCAGTTCTTC
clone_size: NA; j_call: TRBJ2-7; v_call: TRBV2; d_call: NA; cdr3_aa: CASSGGGGGFSYEQYF; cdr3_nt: TGTGCCAGCAGTGGGGGTGGCGGGGGCTTCTCCTACGAGCAGTACTTC